These 14 T cell receptor beta chains came from one sample sequenced in a study of blood T cell repertoires in COVID-19. The data were produced by immunoSEQ multiplex PCR, yet TCRdb's version contains in-frame clones alone and is incomplete. The sample lists just under 350,000 clones, 87% occurring once. The sequencing input was peripheral blood. The receptors here all came from a woman aged 45-60 years with COVID-19, enrolled during active disease.

The genes are TRBV19 and TRBJ2-7; 8 positions agree with TRBD2. The CDR3 loop spans 19 amino acids. Germline trimming cut 3 bases from V and 2 bases from J; bases unmatched to any gene: 18. Germline V gene data show CDR1 as LNHDA and CDR2 as SQIVND (reference sequence). CDR3 coding DNA: TGTGCCAGTAGTATCGAGGGCGGGAGGACCTTCCGCGGCCCCTACGAGCAGTACTTC. The encoded protein is CASSIEGGRTFRGPYEQYF.

The chain carries TRBV7-9 and TRBJ2-5; 10 nucleotides align to TRBD1. V shed 5 bases, J shed 5 bases, and the junction held 11 bases outside the gene matches. The CDR3 contains 16 residues. The germline V gene has CDR1 SEHNR and CDR2 FQNEAQ (reference sequence). The CDR3 spells CASSHYGQGGRETQYF. The DNA for the CDR3 is TGTGCCAGCAGCCATTATGGACAGGGGGGCAGGGAGACCCAGTACTTC.

The chain couples TRBV6-5 to TRBJ1-2, with 7 bases that match TRBD1. In germline, CDR1 is MNHEY, CDR2 SVGAGI. The junction had 10 bases not matched to a gene; V was cut back by 6 bases and J by 6 bases. The CDR3 has 14 residues. The chain's CDR3 is CASRADREVDGYTF. The CDR3, as DNA: TGTGCCAGCAGGGCCGACAGGGAAGTGGATGGCTACACCTTC.

A remark on this clone: This CDR3 is also generated by other DNA sequences in the sample. V usage is TRBV5-4 and J usage is TRBJ2-5, with TRBD1 matching over 10 bases. V gave up 4 bases and J gave up 4 bases; unmatched junction bases: 4. Looked up from germline, CDR1 is SGHNT and CDR2 is YYREEE (reference sequence). This CDR3 is built from 14 residues. The CDR3 spells CASSLDRGRETQYF. In DNA form, the CDR3 reads TGTGCCAGCAGCCTTGACAGGGGGCGAGAGACCCAGTACTTC.

This clone was seen a handful of times. The V gene is TRBV25-1, the J gene TRBJ1-1; a weak D match, TRBD1 (5 bases). The germline gives CDR1 MGHDK, CDR2 SYGVNS. V lost 2 bases and J 8 bases, leaving 12 bases between the germline ends. The CDR3 has 13 amino acids. The CDR3 region is CASSEPGYSEAFF. The CDR3 DNA is TGTGCCAGCAGTGAACCAGGGTACTCCGAAGCTTTCTTT.

The V call is TRBV7-9, the J call TRBJ2-7; tentative D call: TRBD1 (7 bases). CDR3 length: 16 residues. Looked up from germline, CDR1 is SEHNR and CDR2 is FQNEAQ (reference sequence). Trimming removed 5 bases from V and 1 base from J, with 18 bases in between. The CDR3 bases are TGTGCCAGCAGCGGGGGGACAGCGCTAACTTCCTACGAGCAGTACTTC. This gives the protein CASSGGTALTSYEQYF.

This chain connects TRBV19 to TRBJ2-2, with 10 bases aligning to TRBD2. The CDR3 runs to 18 residues. Germline trimming cut 0 bases from V and 7 bases from J; bases unmatched to any gene: 11. CDR1 and CDR2 (germline): LNHDA, SQIVND (reference sequence). The CDR3 DNA reads TGTGCCAGTAGTATAGAGGGGCTAGCGGGAGTAAGTTTCGGGGAGCTGTTTTTT. Amino acid sequence: CASSIEGLAGVSFGELFF. Full variable domain (outside the CDR3, taken from reference TRBV19 and TRBJ2-2): DGGITQSPKYLFRKEGQNVTLSCEQNLNHDAMYWYRQDPGQGLRLIYYSQIVNDFQKGDIAEGYSVSREKKESFPLTVTSAQKNPTAFYLCASSIEGLAGVSFGELFFGEGSRLTVL.

The V call is TRBV7-6, the J call TRBJ1-2, with D perhaps TRBD1 (6 bases). Per the germline V gene, CDR1 is SGHVS and CDR2 is FNYEAQ. The CDR3 runs to 16 residues. V was trimmed by 3 bases and J by 0 bases, leaving 14 bases between them. CDR3 nucleotides: TGTGCCAGCAGCTTGGGACAAGAGGGGCCTAACTATGGCTACACCTTC. It translates to CASSLGQEGPNYGYTF.

The CDR3 sequence is CASSPGTVSTDTQYF. In nucleotides, the CDR3 is TGTGCCAGCAGCCCCGGGACAGTGAGCACAGATACGCAGTATTTT. The chain links TRBV7-3 to TRBJ2-3, with 7 bases matching TRBD1. CDR1 and CDR2 from the germline V gene are SGHTA and FQGTGA. This CDR3 is 15 amino acids long. The junction had 5 bases not matched to a gene; V was cut back by 5 bases and J by 0 bases.

The rearrangement joins TRBV3-1 (or the pseudogene TRBV3-2) to TRBJ2-5, with 10 bases lining up with TRBD1. This CDR3 region has 13 residues. V gave up 6 bases and J gave up 4 bases; unmatched junction bases: 2. Germline CDR1 reads LGHDT; CDR2 reads YNNKEL (reference sequence). The CDR3 DNA reads TGTGCCAGCAGAGGGGACAGGGGAGAGACCCAGTACTTC. It encodes CASRGDRGETQYF.

The chain joins TRBV4-1 to TRBJ1-4; D ambiguous. CDR1 MGHRA and CDR2 YSYEKL come from the germline V gene. Trimming removed 4 bases at V and 3 bases at J, with 9 bases between. The length of the CDR3 is 14 residues. The CDR3 spells CASSPMGANEKLFF. DNA of the CDR3: TGCGCCAGCAGCCCCATGGGAGCTAATGAAAAACTGTTTTTT.

V usage is TRBV9 and J usage is TRBJ2-1; 10 bases map to TRBD2. The CDR3 runs 16 residues. Germline lookup yields CDR1 SGDLS and CDR2 YYNGEE. After removal of 3 bases from V and 7 bases from J, the junction contained 10 bases not matched to a gene. CDR3 protein: CASSGVSSGSRNEQFF. Here the CDR3 DNA reads TGTGCCAGCAGCGGGGTATCTAGCGGGAGTCGAAATGAGCAGTTCTTC.

This chain joins TRBV14 and TRBJ2-3; 9 bases are a match to TRBD2. The germline gives CDR1 SGHDN, CDR2 FVKESK. The V segment lost 4 bases and the J segment 3 bases; nucleotides outside the gene matches: 11. This CDR3 is 17 amino acids long. The CDR3 spells CASSPAWAGGGTDTQYF. In nucleotides, the CDR3 is TGTGCCAGCAGCCCAGCCTGGGCGGGAGGGGGTACAGATACGCAGTATTTT.

This chain links TRBV24-1 with TRBJ1-2, with 9 bases aligning to TRBD1. This CDR3 comprises 15 residues. Germline CDR1 and CDR2: KGHDR and SFDVKD. Germline trimming cut 4 bases from V and 7 bases from J; bases unmatched to any gene: 9. In DNA form, the CDR3 reads TGTGCCACCAGTGACTCCGGGACAGGGATAGGTGGCTACACCTTC. It yields the protein CATSDSGTGIGGYTF.